This TCR beta chain was sequenced for a study of T cell responses to AZD1222 COVID-19 vaccine. On this clone: What it recognizes is unknown.

Study-level findings and limits: Among the donors, most were white British and more were female, and clonal diversity was possibly underestimated.

This CDR3 has 14 residues. V lost 0 bases to trimming and J lost 4 bases, with 8 bases between them. The germline V gene encodes CDR1 SGDLS and CDR2 YYNGEE. Measured with immunoSEQ multiplex PCR; TCRdb has only the in-frame clones, and not every one. Here the sample spans over 150,000 clones, under 95% being singletons. This receptor was identified in an adult in good health. The material was peripheral blood, obtained on day 0 of MenACWY control vaccination. This chain uses TRBV9 with TRBJ1-3; D is unresolved. The CDR3 reads CASSVALGGNTIYF. As DNA, the CDR3 is TGTGCCAGCAGCGTAGCACTTGGGGGAAACACCATATATTTT.